The clone carrying this TCR beta chain was seen at least ten times. Arm-PCR of CDR3 regions with iRepertoire HTBI primers generated TCR beta libraries. TCRdb itself ran the multiplex PCR reads through MiXCR, one entry per CDR3 protein. The table includes under 400,000 distinct CDR3 sequences, over 15% detected once. V dropped 7 bases and J dropped 10; count of bases not matched to a gene: 5. Germline lookup yields CDR1 KGHDR and CDR2 SFDVKD. The length of the CDR3 is 12 residues. This entry belongs to a study of regulatory T cells in long-lasting Graves disease. Across the whole study: Newly diagnosed Graves' patients had under 3 months of antithyroid drugs.

Time point noted: newly diagnosed GD, antithyroid drugs for less than 3 months. The TCR library was prepared using RNA isolated from PBMCs. The same specimen was also included in a second study, on T cells in Graves' hyperthyroidism and ophthalmopathy. That source reports: Researchers found most expanded thyroid clonotypes above 0.001 in blood as well.

J is TRBJ2-2 and V is TRBV24-1; TRBD2 matches at 7 bases. The clonotype was recovered from a man aged 35-49 years with Graves disease. Sample: peripheral blood mononuclear cells (PBMCs), taken at new diagnosis, from a patient treated with antithyroid drugs. CDR3: CATRGGREELFF. CDR3 in DNA: TGTGCCACCAGGGGAGGGCGCGAGGAGCTGTTTTTT.